A selection of T cell receptor beta chains follows, all from one sample in a study of T-cell reconstitution after alpha-beta-depleted transplantation in children. MiXCR, applied by TCRdb to the PCR reads, yields one record per CDR3 protein. Counted here are hundreds of thousands of distinct CDR3 sequences, roughly 17% occurring once; the ten biggest clones make up 0.85% to 1.3%. The sample here was PBMCs from the stem cell graft donor, taken from the stem cell graft. Receptor source: a human donor who donated a stem cell graft to a child with acute myeloid leukemia. CDR3s include the opening cysteine and the closing phenylalanine or tryptophan. D genes are given only for firm matches. Some rows mark clone size as missing; the rest say once, few, many or name a class of expanded clone.

v_call	d_call	clone_size	j_call	cdr3_nt	cdr3_aa
TRBV20-1	TRBD1	many	TRBJ2-1	TGCAGTGCTAGAAACAGGGGACCCTCCTACAATGAGCAGTTCTTC	CSARNRGPSYNEQFF
TRBV15	.	many	TRBJ2-5	TGTGCCACCAGCAGAGGACAAAGTCGGGAGACCCAGTACTTC	CATSRGQSRETQYF
TRBV7-6	TRBD2	.	TRBJ2-5	TGTGCCAGCAGCTTAGAGGCGCGGGGGAAAAGAGAGACCCAGTACTTC	CASSLEARGKRETQYF
TRBV6-5	.	many	TRBJ1-3	TGTGCCAGCAGTTACTCCCCCGGAGACACCATATATTTT	CASSYSPGDTIYF
TRBV29-1	.	few	TRBJ2-7	TGCAGCGTTGAATTACACACGAGCTCCTACGAGCAGTACTTC	CSVELHTSSYEQYF
TRBV24-1	.	.	TRBJ2-3	TGTGCCACCAGTGATTCCGGTGGGCTCCGGGGCACAGATACGCAGTATTTT	CATSDSGGLRGTDTQYF
TRBV20-1	TRBD2	many	TRBJ2-1	TGCAGTGCCGGGGGGGGCAGGAGCTCCTACAATGAGCAGTTCTTC	CSAGGGRSSYNEQFF
TRBV24-1	.	.	TRBJ2-2	TGTGCCACCAGTCGCCCCCCACCCACCGGGGAGCTGTTTTTT	CATSRPPPTGELFF
TRBV20-1	.	many	TRBJ2-2	TGCAGTGCTAGAGATCTCTACAGAAACACCGGGGAGCTGTTTTTT	CSARDLYRNTGELFF
TRBV6-5	.	many	TRBJ2-5	TGTGCCAGCAGTTACTCCGGGGTCGTGCAGACCCAGTACTTC	CASSYSGVVQTQYF
TRBV20-1	TRBD1	many	TRBJ2-1	TGCAGTGCCAAGGGACAGTACTCCTACAATGAGCAGTTCTTC	CSAKGQYSYNEQFF
TRBV20-1	TRBD2	few	TRBJ2-1	TGCAGTGCTAGGAGGCGAGCTAGCGGGGGTCCCTACAATGAGCAGTTCTTC	CSARRRASGGPYNEQFF
TRBV18	.	few	TRBJ2-5	TGTGCCAGCTCACCGAGGGGCAGCCGGCAAGAGACCCAGTACTTC	CASSPRGSRQETQYF
TRBV20-1	TRBD1	many	TRBJ1-2	TGCAGTGCCAGGGGGGGCGCGGCTAACTATGGCTACACCTTC	CSARGGAANYGYTF
TRBV20-1	.	many	TRBJ1-1	TGCAGTGCTAGAGAGCGAGGACTAAACACTGAAGCTTTCTTT	CSARERGLNTEAFF
TRBV29-1	TRBD1	many	TRBJ1-1	TGCAGCGTCGGAACAGGGGGCTACACTTTCTTT	CSVGTGGYTFF
TRBV29-1	.	few	TRBJ2-3	TGCAGCGTTGAAGTCGGCAGGGTGGCAGATACGCAGTATTTT	CSVEVGRVADTQYF
TRBV20-1	.	many	TRBJ2-4	TGCAGTGCCCGTGGGGAGGTGCTGGCCAAAAACATTCAGTACTTC	CSARGEVLAKNIQYF
TRBV20-1	TRBD1	many	TRBJ2-1	TGCAGTGCTAGCGGGGACAGGGGTGTCCATGAGCAGTTCTTC	CSASGDRGVHEQFF
TRBV5-6	.	many	TRBJ1-1	TGTGCCAGCAGCTTTTCGAGTGAAGCTTTCTTT	CASSFSSEAFF
TRBV7-6	.	.	TRBJ1-2	TGTGCCAGCAGCCTCACCGGGATGTTCCAGAACTATGGCTACACCTTC	CASSLTGMFQNYGYTF
TRBV6-5	.	few	TRBJ1-1	TGTGCCAGCAGTAGGGGCGGGGGGTTGGGCACTGAAGCTTTCTTT	CASSRGGGLGTEAFF
TRBV5-1	.	.	TRBJ2-2	TGCGCCAGCAGCCTACAGGGTGGCGAGACCGGGGAGCTGTTTTTT	CASSLQGGETGELFF
TRBV29-1	.	many	TRBJ1-1	TGCAGCGTTAGAAGAGAGACATACACTGAAGCTTTCTTT	CSVRRETYTEAFF
TRBV6-1	TRBD1	many	TRBJ1-5	TGTGCCAGCAGCCCCGACAGGGGCCTCAATCAGCCCCAGCATTTT	CASSPDRGLNQPQHF
TRBV29-1	.	many	TRBJ1-1	TGCAGCGTTCAACGCGGCATGAACACTGAAGCTTTCTTT	CSVQRGMNTEAFF
TRBV12-3/TRBV12-4	TRBD1	many	TRBJ2-7	TGTGCCAGCAGTTTAGCGCGGGACAGGTCAACCTACGAGCAGTACTTC	CASSLARDRSTYEQYF
TRBV5-1	TRBD2	many	TRBJ2-1	TGCGCCAGCAGCGAACAACTAGCGGGGCACAATGAGCAGTTCTTC	CASSEQLAGHNEQFF
TRBV5-1	.	.	TRBJ1-2	TGCGCCAGCAGCAGCCGGGACCCGATGAACTATGGCTACACCTTC	CASSSRDPMNYGYTF
TRBV15	TRBD1	many	TRBJ1-2	TGTGCCACCAGCAGAGATCCGGGGGACAGTGGCTACACCTTC	CATSRDPGDSGYTF
TRBV20-1	TRBD1	many	TRBJ1-6	TGCAGTGCTAGATTGTCAGGGGGGAATTCACCCCTCCACTTT	CSARLSGGNSPLHF
TRBV7-2	.	.	TRBJ2-3	TGTGCCAGCAGCTCTCTTGGAAGCGCGGGTACGCAGTATTTT	CASSSLGSAGTQYF
TRBV15	.	many	TRBJ1-6	TGTGCCACCAGCAGAGATGAGGGTGGGAATTCACCCCTCCACTTT	CATSRDEGGNSPLHF
TRBV5-1	TRBD2	.	TRBJ2-1	TGCGCCAGCAGCTTGGGATATAGCGGGGGGGCCAATGAGCAGTTCTTC	CASSLGYSGGANEQFF
TRBV12-3/TRBV12-4	.	many	TRBJ2-1	TGTGCCAGCAGTATGACAGACCAAGAGCAGTTCTTC	CASSMTDQEQFF
TRBV24-1	.	.	TRBJ1-2	TGTGCCACCAGTGATCCCCGGGACAATGGCTACACCTTC	CATSDPRDNGYTF
TRBV4-2	.	.	TRBJ2-3	TGTGCCAGCAGCCCTCCTCAACGGGCCGGGCTTAGCACAGATACGCAGTATTTT	CASSPPQRAGLSTDTQYF
TRBV7-8	.	.	TRBJ1-1	TGTGCCAGCAGCTATGATGGGGAAACTGAAGCTTTCTTT	CASSYDGETEAFF
TRBV7-8	.	.	TRBJ2-5	TGTGCCAGCAGCGTAATAATAAGAGAGACCCAGTACTTC	CASSVIIRETQYF
TRBV5-5	.	many	TRBJ2-5	TGTGCCAGCAGCCGGCGGACAGCCATGGAGACCCAGTACTTC	CASSRRTAMETQYF
TRBV20-1	.	few	TRBJ2-3	TGCAGTGCTAGAACTGTCCGGACCGGTACAGATACGCAGTATTTT	CSARTVRTGTDTQYF
TRBV5-1	TRBD2	few	TRBJ2-1	TGCGCCAGCAGCTTAAAGCTGGGACTAGCGGGGGGTGAGCAGTTCTTC	CASSLKLGLAGGEQFF
TRBV28	.	.	TRBJ1-5	TGTGCCAGCAGTCTTATTGGAGGGCATCAGCCCCAGCATTTT	CASSLIGGHQPQHF
TRBV11-2	TRBD2	.	TRBJ2-2	TGTGCCAGCAGCCCACGACTAGCGGGGGCCCCGAACACCGGGGAGCTGTTTTTT	CASSPRLAGAPNTGELFF